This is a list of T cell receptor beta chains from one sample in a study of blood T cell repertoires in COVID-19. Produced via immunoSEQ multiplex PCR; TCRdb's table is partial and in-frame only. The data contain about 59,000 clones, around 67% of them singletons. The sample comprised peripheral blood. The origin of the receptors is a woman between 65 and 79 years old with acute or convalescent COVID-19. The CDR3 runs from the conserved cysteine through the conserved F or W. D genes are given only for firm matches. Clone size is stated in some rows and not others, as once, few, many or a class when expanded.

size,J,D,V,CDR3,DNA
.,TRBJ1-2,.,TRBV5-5,CASSLLHAGPYGYTF,TGTGCCAGCAGCTTGCTACATGCGGGCCCCTATGGCTACACCTTC
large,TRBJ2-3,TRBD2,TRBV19,CASSIAPLRGALTDTQYF,TGTGCCAGTAGTATAGCTCCTCTGCGGGGGGCCCTCACAGATACGCAGTATTTT
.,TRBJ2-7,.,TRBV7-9,CASSIGSIRNSYEQYF,TGTGCCAGCAGCATCGGGAGCATCAGAAACTCCTACGAGCAGTACTTC
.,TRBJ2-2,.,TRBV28,CASFDRNTGELFF,TGTGCCAGCTTCGACAGGAACACCGGGGAGCTGTTTTTT
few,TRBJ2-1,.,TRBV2,CASSVLSPVGQFF,TGTGCCAGCAGTGTGCTTAGCCCGGTCGGGCAGTTCTTC
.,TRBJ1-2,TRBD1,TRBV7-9,CASSLGGQGNYGYTF,TGTGCCAGCAGCTTAGGGGGACAGGGAAACTATGGCTACACCTTC
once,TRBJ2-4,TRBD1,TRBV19,CASSVDRGAKNIQYF,TGTGCCAGTAGCGTGGACAGGGGGGCCAAAAACATTCAGTACTTC
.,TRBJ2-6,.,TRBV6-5,CASSYWASGANVLTF,TGTGCCAGCAGTTACTGGGCGAGTGGGGCCAACGTCCTGACTTTC
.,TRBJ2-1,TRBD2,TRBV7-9,CASSSRLALGREQFF,TGTGCCAGCAGCTCCCGACTAGCCCTGGGTAGGGAGCAGTTCTTC
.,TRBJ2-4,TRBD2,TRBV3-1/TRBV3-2,CASSQEAGGREALYF,TGTGCCAGCAGCCAAGAGGCGGGGGGGCGCGAAGCCCTGTACTTC
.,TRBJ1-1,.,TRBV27,CASSFQGMNTEAFF,TGTGCCAGCAGTTTCCAGGGAATGAACACTGAAGCTTTCTTT
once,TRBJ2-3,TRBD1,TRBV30,CAWIRDRSTDTQYF,TGTGCCTGGATTAGGGACAGGAGCACAGATACGCAGTATTTT
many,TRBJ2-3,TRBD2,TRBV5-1,CASSLGVLAGGGADTQYF,TGCGCCAGCAGCTTGGGTGTACTAGCGGGGGGCGGCGCAGATACGCAGTATTTT
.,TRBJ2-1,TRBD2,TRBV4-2,CASSQEGPGGDVYEQFF,TGTGCCAGCAGCCAAGAAGGCCCGGGGGGGGACGTCTATGAGCAGTTCTTC
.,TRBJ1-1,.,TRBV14,CASSQDIETEAFF,TGTGCCAGCAGCCAAGATATAGAGACTGAAGCTTTCTTT
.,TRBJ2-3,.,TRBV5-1,CASSPGDTDTQYF,TGCGCCAGCAGCCCAGGGGACACAGATACGCAGTATTTT
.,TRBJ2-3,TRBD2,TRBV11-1,CASARLGGLGNTQYF,TGTGCCAGCGCTCGTCTTGGGGGACTAGGGAATACGCAGTATTTT
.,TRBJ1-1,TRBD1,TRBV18,CASSRLTDRAEAFF,TGTGCCAGCTCACGACTGACCGACAGGGCAGAAGCTTTCTTT
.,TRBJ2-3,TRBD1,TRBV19,CASSLDRSTDTQYF,TGTGCCAGTAGTCTGGACAGGAGCACAGATACGCAGTATTTT
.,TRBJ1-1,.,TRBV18,CASSPREGGDAFF,TGTGCCAGCTCACCGCGGGAGGGGGGCGACGCTTTCTTT
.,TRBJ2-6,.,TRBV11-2,CASSLRGAGANVLTF,TGTGCCAGCAGCCTCCGCGGGGCTGGGGCCAACGTCCTGACTTTC
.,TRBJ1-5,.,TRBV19,CASNEGRGWNQPQHF,TGTGCCAGCAACGAAGGGAGGGGCTGGAATCAGCCCCAGCATTTT
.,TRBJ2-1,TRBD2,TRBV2,CASKMGRGGSAEQFF,TGTGCCAGCAAGATGGGGCGGGGGGGCTCGGCTGAGCAGTTCTTC
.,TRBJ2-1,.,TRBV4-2,CASSQEFGGMTEQFF,TGTGCCAGCAGCCAAGAGTTCGGGGGTATGACTGAGCAGTTCTTC
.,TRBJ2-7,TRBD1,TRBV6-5,CAAGQGVIYEQYF,TGTGCCGCCGGGCAGGGGGTGATATACGAGCAGTACTTC
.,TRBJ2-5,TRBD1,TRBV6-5,CASSYSGQGVWETQYF,TGTGCCAGCAGTTACTCCGGACAGGGGGTTTGGGAGACCCAGTACTTC
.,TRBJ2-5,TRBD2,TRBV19,CASSGGLGLLSQETQYF,TGTGCCAGTAGTGGGGGACTAGGCCTCTTATCTCAAGAGACCCAGTACTTC
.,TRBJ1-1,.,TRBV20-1,CSASSGMNTEAFF,TGCAGTGCTAGTTCCGGGATGAACACTGAAGCTTTCTTT
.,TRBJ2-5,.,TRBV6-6,CASSPGGTQYF,TGTGCCAGCAGTCCCGGGGGGACCCAGTACTTC
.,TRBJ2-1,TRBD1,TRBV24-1,CATSDPRTGNNEQFF,TGTGCCACCAGTGATCCTCGGACAGGGAATAATGAGCAGTTCTTC
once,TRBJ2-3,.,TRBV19,CASRVQGLADTQYF,TGTGCCAGTAGAGTACAGGGTCTCGCAGATACGCAGTATTTT
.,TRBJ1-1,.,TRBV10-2,CASSESRLLNTEAFF,TGCGCCAGCAGTGAGTCGCGACTGCTGAACACTGAAGCTTTCTTT
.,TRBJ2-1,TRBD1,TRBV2,CASRGDRGRNNEQFF,TGTGCCAGCAGGGGGGACAGGGGGCGTAACAATGAGCAGTTCTTC
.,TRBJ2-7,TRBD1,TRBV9,CASSRSGQDDEQYF,TGTGCCAGCAGCCGCTCGGGACAGGACGACGAGCAGTACTTC
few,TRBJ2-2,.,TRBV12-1,CASSFGGQGNTGELFF,TGTGCCAGCAGCTTTGGGGGGCAGGGGAACACCGGGGAGCTGTTTTTT
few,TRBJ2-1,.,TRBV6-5,CASGVSSRVFF,TGTGCCAGCGGAGTATCGAGCCGGGTGTTCTTC
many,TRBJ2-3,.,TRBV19,CASSFRDTQYF,TGTGCCAGTAGTTTCCGGGATACGCAGTATTTT
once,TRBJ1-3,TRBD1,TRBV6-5,CASLTGSSGNTIYF,TGTGCCAGCCTGACAGGGAGCTCTGGAAACACCATATATTTT
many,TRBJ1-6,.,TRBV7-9,CASSRGGYNSPLHF,TGTGCCAGCAGCCGCGGGGGCTATAATTCACCCCTCCACTTT
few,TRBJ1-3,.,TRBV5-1,CASSLSGNSGNTIYF,TGCGCCAGCAGCTTATCAGGGAACTCTGGAAACACCATATATTTT
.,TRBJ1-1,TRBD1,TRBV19,CASNRQGLNTEAFF,TGTGCCAGTAATAGACAGGGACTGAACACTGAAGCTTTCTTT
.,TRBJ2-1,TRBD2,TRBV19,CASKKGSGASYNEQFF,TGTGCCAGTAAAAAAGGAAGCGGGGCAAGCTACAATGAGCAGTTCTTC
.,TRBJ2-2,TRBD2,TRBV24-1,CATSDSTSGAGTGELFF,TGTGCCACCAGTGATTCGACTAGCGGGGCGGGAACCGGGGAGCTGTTTTTT
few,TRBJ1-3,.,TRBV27,CASRRNSGPGNTIYF,TGTGCCAGCAGAAGAAACAGTGGCCCTGGAAACACCATATATTTT
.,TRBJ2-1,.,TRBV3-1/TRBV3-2,CASSQARLSNEQFF,TGTGCCAGCAGCCAAGCGCGACTTTCCAATGAGCAGTTCTTC
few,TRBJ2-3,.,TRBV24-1,CATSVDSGTDTQYF,TGTGCCACCAGTGTGGACAGCGGCACAGATACGCAGTATTTT
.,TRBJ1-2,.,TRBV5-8,CASSLSVAGFYGYTF,TGTGCCAGCAGCTTGTCGGTAGCCGGATTCTATGGCTACACCTTC
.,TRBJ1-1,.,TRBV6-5,CATGGTTEAFF,TGTGCTACGGGGGGGACCACTGAAGCTTTCTTT
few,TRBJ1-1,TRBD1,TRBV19,CASTRQGLNTEAFF,TGTGCCAGCACTAGACAGGGGTTGAACACTGAAGCTTTCTTT
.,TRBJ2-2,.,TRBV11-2,CASSLDANTGELFF,TGTGCCAGCAGCTTAGACGCGAACACCGGGGAGCTGTTTTTT
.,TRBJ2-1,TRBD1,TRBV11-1,CASSPTYRDSMFF,TGTGCCAGCAGCCCCACCTACCGGGACAGCATGTTCTTC
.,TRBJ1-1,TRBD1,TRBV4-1,CASSLGQGAWTEAFF,TGCGCCAGCAGCCTTGGGCAGGGGGCGTGGACTGAAGCTTTCTTT
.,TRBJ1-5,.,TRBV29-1,CSVFHGGPEENQPQHF,TGCAGCGTTTTCCACGGGGGGCCGGAAGAAAATCAGCCCCAGCATTTT
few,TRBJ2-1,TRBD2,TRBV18,CASSLRTSGGVNEQFF,TGTGCCAGCTCGCTGAGGACTAGCGGGGGGGTCAATGAGCAGTTCTTC
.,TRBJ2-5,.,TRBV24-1,CATSDLSPRGPETQYF,TGTGCCACCAGTGATTTGTCCCCCAGGGGCCCAGAGACCCAGTACTTC
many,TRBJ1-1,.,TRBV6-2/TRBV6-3,CASSYPSGKGGAEAFF,TGTGCCAGCAGTTACCCCTCGGGAAAGGGAGGCGCTGAAGCTTTCTTT
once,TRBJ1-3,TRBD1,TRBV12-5,CASGLVTLRRTGRNTIYF,TGTGCTAGTGGTTTGGTCACCTTACGAAGGACAGGGAGAAACACCATATATTTT